These T cell receptor beta chains were read from a single sample in a study of control samples from healthy donors and cancer patients. TCRdb's copy holds only in-frame clones and misses some; the assay was immunoSEQ multiplex PCR. In the table there are 150,000 to 200,000 clones, about 90% of which are singletons. Sequencing was carried out using blood. The receptors originated from a man younger than 40 in good health. CDR3s include the opening cysteine and the closing phenylalanine or tryptophan. D genes are given only for firm matches. Clone size is given for some rows only: seen once, a few or many times, or a class if the clone is expanded.

D | size | J | V | CDR3 | DNA
- | - | TRBJ1-1 | TRBV7-9 | CASSLAYARPTEAFF | TGTGCCAGCAGCTTAGCGTACGCGCGGCCCACTGAAGCTTTCTTT
- | - | TRBJ1-5 | TRBV6-2/TRBV6-3 | CASSYPLGQSSNQPQHF | TGTGCCAGCAGTTACCCCCTAGGACAGAGTAGCAATCAGCCCCAGCATTTT
TRBD1 | - | TRBJ1-2 | TRBV3-1/TRBV3-2 | CASSPGTGARGYTF | TGTGCCAGCAGCCCCGGGACAGGGGCTCGTGGCTACACCTTC
- | - | TRBJ1-6 | TRBV7-8 | CASSYGRPPNSPLHF | TGTGCCAGCAGCTACGGACGGCCCCCTAATTCACCCCTCCACTTT
- | - | TRBJ2-1 | TRBV5-1 | CASMFGGTNIEQFF | TGCGCCAGCATGTTTGGCGGGACAAATATTGAGCAGTTCTTC
TRBD1 | - | TRBJ1-3 | TRBV10-3 | CAIGQGLNTIYF | TGTGCCATAGGACAGGGCTTGAACACCATATATTTT
- | - | TRBJ1-1 | TRBV4-1 | CASSQRGNTEAFF | TGCGCCAGCAGCCAACGCGGGAACACTGAAGCTTTCTTT
TRBD1 | - | TRBJ1-2 | TRBV5-1 | CASSEDRIYTF | TGCGCCAGCAGCGAGGACAGGATTTACACCTTC
- | - | TRBJ2-7 | TRBV7-9 | CASSLSWGPDYEQYF | TGTGCCAGCAGCTTATCGTGGGGACCCGACTACGAGCAGTACTTC
- | - | TRBJ2-7 | TRBV3-1/TRBV3-2 | CASSRKGVEQYF | TGTGCCAGCAGCCGGAAAGGGGTCGAGCAGTACTTC
- | once | TRBJ1-6 | TRBV7-9 | CASSPDSDNSPLHF | TGTGCCAGCAGCCCCGACAGTGATAATTCACCCCTCCACTTT
TRBD1 | once | TRBJ2-1 | TRBV5-4 | CASSLTDRGNEQFF | TGTGCCAGCAGCCTGACGGACAGGGGCAATGAGCAGTTCTTC
- | - | TRBJ1-4 | TRBV21-1 | CASSQGEENEKLFF | TGTGCCAGCAGCCAGGGGGAGGAGAATGAAAAACTGTTTTTT
TRBD2 | - | TRBJ2-1 | TRBV7-3 | CASSLISGLGNDNEQFF | TGTGCCAGCAGCTTAATATCCGGACTAGGAAACGACAATGAGCAGTTCTTC
- | - | TRBJ1-2 | TRBV19 | CASRRTLRGYTF | TGTGCCAGTAGGCGGACATTAAGGGGCTACACCTTC
TRBD1 | once | TRBJ1-1 | TRBV5-1 | CASSWDRLNTEAFF | TGCGCCAGTAGCTGGGACAGGCTGAACACTGAAGCTTTCTTT
TRBD1 | - | TRBJ2-5 | TRBV25-1 | CASSTGQSQETQYF | TGTGCCAGCAGTACGGGACAGTCGCAAGAGACCCAGTACTTC
- | - | TRBJ2-1 | TRBV19 | CASSIALNGEQFF | TGTGCCAGTAGTATAGCCTTAAATGGGGAGCAGTTCTTC
- | - | TRBJ2-1 | TRBV6-5 | CASSYSAGRPGEQFF | TGTGCCAGCAGTTACTCGGCGGGACGGCCAGGTGAGCAGTTCTTC
- | - | TRBJ1-2 | TRBV27 | CASRALYAGDGNYGYTF | TGTGCCAGCAGAGCACTCTACGCGGGGGACGGTAACTATGGCTACACCTTC
TRBD1 | - | TRBJ2-2 | TRBV12-5 | CASGLVKRQGWTGELFF | TGTGCTAGTGGTTTGGTAAAGAGACAGGGATGGACCGGGGAGCTGTTTTTT
- | - | TRBJ2-4 | TRBV4-3 | CASSQEFRERVLYF | TGCGCCAGCAGCCAAGAATTCAGGGAGAGGGTTTTGTACTTC
TRBD1 | - | TRBJ1-6 | TRBV3-1/TRBV3-2 | CASSQGDRGGSPLHF | TGTGCCAGCAGCCAAGGGGACAGGGGGGGTTCACCCCTCCACTTT
- | - | TRBJ1-5 | TRBV3-1/TRBV3-2 | CASSQGDNQPQHF | TGTGCCAGCAGCCAAGGGGACAATCAGCCCCAGCATTTT
TRBD1 | - | TRBJ2-5 | TRBV29-1 | CSVEGQAQETQYF | TGCAGCGTTGAGGGACAGGCACAAGAGACCCAGTACTTC
- | - | TRBJ2-3 | TRBV7-3 | CASSLGPLTDTQYF | TGTGCCAGCAGCCTTGGGCCCCTCACAGATACGCAGTATTTT
- | - | TRBJ2-3 | TRBV29-1 | CSVEKTSTDTQYF | TGCAGCGTTGAAAAGACTAGTACGGATACGCAGTATTTT
- | few | TRBJ2-3 | TRBV24-1 | CATGTSTDTQYF | TGTGCCACCGGGACTAGCACAGATACGCAGTATTTT
- | - | TRBJ2-3 | TRBV6-5 | CASSLITADTQYF | TGTGCCAGCAGTTTGATTACGGCAGATACGCAGTATTTT
- | - | TRBJ1-1 | TRBV4-3 | CASNPGGLTTEAFF | TGCGCCAGCAACCCCGGAGGGCTTACCACTGAAGCTTTCTTT
TRBD1 | - | TRBJ1-6 | TRBV27 | CASTKSPDRDSGNSPLHF | TGTGCCAGCACTAAATCCCCCGACCGGGACAGCGGGAATTCACCCCTCCACTTT
TRBD2 | - | TRBJ2-2 | TRBV4-1 | CASRRLAGGRVGELFF | TGCGCCAGCAGGCGACTAGCGGGGGGGCGCGTCGGGGAGCTGTTTTTT
TRBD1 | - | TRBJ2-5 | TRBV5-1 | CASSWGTGGPQETQYF | TGCGCCAGCAGCTGGGGGACAGGGGGCCCCCAAGAGACCCAGTACTTC
- | - | TRBJ2-5 | TRBV19 | CASRGAGLFQETQYF | TGTGCCAGTAGGGGGGCGGGACTTTTCCAAGAGACCCAGTACTTC
TRBD1 | - | TRBJ1-4 | TRBV7-9 | CASSLGQDNEKLFF | TGTGCCAGCAGCTTGGGACAGGATAATGAAAAACTGTTTTTT
- | - | TRBJ1-5 | TRBV28 | CASSLGGGNQPQHF | TGTGCCAGCAGTTTGGGAGGGGGCAATCAGCCCCAGCATTTT
TRBD1 | - | TRBJ2-1 | TRBV7-7 | CASSPKDRGSYNEQFF | TGTGCCAGCAGCCCCAAGGACAGGGGTTCCTACAATGAGCAGTTCTTC
- | - | TRBJ1-1 | TRBV12-5 | CASGLSMTAEAFF | TGTGCTAGTGGTTTGAGCATGACAGCTGAAGCTTTCTTT
- | - | TRBJ1-1 | TRBV11-2 | CASSLVDWTGTEAFF | TGTGCCAGCAGCTTAGTAGACTGGACGGGTACTGAAGCTTTCTTT
- | - | TRBJ2-7 | TRBV5-6 | CASSPSGGYIYEQYF | TGTGCCAGCAGCCCCTCTGGAGGATATATCTACGAGCAGTACTTC
TRBD2 | - | TRBJ2-2 | TRBV11-3 | CASNAGGPTGELFF | TGTGCCAGCAATGCGGGAGGGCCCACCGGGGAGCTGTTTTTT
- | - | TRBJ1-1 | TRBV7-3 | CASSLTGGTGFRVNTEAFF | TGTGCCAGCAGCTTAACGGGGGGAACAGGCTTTAGGGTGAACACTGAAGCTTTCTTT
- | - | TRBJ1-5 | TRBV12-3/TRBV12-4 | CASSLDNQPQHF | TGTGCCAGCAGTTTAGACAATCAGCCCCAGCATTTT
- | - | TRBJ1-1 | TRBV5-1 | CASRNDFTEAFF | TGCGCCAGCAGGAACGATTTCACTGAAGCTTTCTTT
TRBD1 | once | TRBJ1-3 | TRBV11-2 | CASSFHPTGAGGNTIYF | TGTGCCAGCAGCTTCCATCCCACAGGGGCGGGTGGAAACACCATATATTTT
- | - | TRBJ2-2 | TRBV11-3 | CASSLWDPSNTGELFF | TGTGCCAGCAGCCTTTGGGACCCCTCGAACACCGGGGAGCTGTTTTTT
TRBD1 | - | TRBJ1-4 | TRBV4-1 | CASSHRDRVNEKLFF | TGCGCCAGCAGCCACCGGGACAGGGTTAATGAAAAACTGTTTTTT
- | - | TRBJ1-5 | TRBV27 | CASSLPLRGSSNQPQHF | TGTGCCAGCAGTTTGCCCCTACGGGGTTCTAGCAATCAGCCCCAGCATTTT
- | - | TRBJ1-2 | TRBV5-1 | CASRPDHQFYGYTF | TGCGCCAGCAGACCGGATCACCAATTCTATGGCTACACCTTC
- | - | TRBJ2-7 | TRBV18 | CASSPDPYEQYF | TGTGCCAGCTCACCGGACCCCTACGAGCAGTACTTC
TRBD1 | - | TRBJ1-2 | TRBV9 | CASSPRGQINYGYTF | TGTGCCAGCAGCCCACGGGGACAGATTAACTATGGCTACACCTTC
TRBD1 | - | TRBJ2-4 | TRBV7-8 | CASSASGGKNIQYF | TGTGCCAGCAGCGCCTCAGGGGGTAAAAACATTCAGTACTTC
- | - | TRBJ1-2 | TRBV10-3 | CAISGGKGSYGYTF | TGTGCCATCAGTGGGGGGAAAGGATCCTATGGCTACACCTTC
- | - | TRBJ1-5 | TRBV29-1 | CSVRDSNQPQHF | TGCAGCGTGAGGGACAGCAATCAGCCCCAGCATTTT
- | - | TRBJ1-5 | TRBV28 | CASSSGSNQPQHF | TGTGCCAGCAGTTCCGGGAGCAATCAGCCCCAGCATTTT